The entry that follows covers one T cell receptor beta chain sequence. Its matching antigen is unknown. The source of the sample is a study of identifying expanded T cells in peripheral blood. General study findings and limits: Over about two and four weeks, about 15 and 18 clones changed, versus 1.2 between replicates.

This CDR3 spans 13 amino acids. Germline CDR1 and CDR2: SGHKS and YYEKEE (reference sequence). Trimming shortened V by 2 bases and J by 5 bases, and 8 bases separated the two germline ends. TCRdb keeps only in-frame clones here, not all; method: immunoSEQ multiplex PCR. This table holds around 100,000 clones, 80% to 90% found once. Material: blood. This sequence was found in a person aged 18 to 75 in good health. The chain links TRBV5-5 to TRBJ2-1; D not resolved. CDR3 DNA sequence: TGTGCCAGCAGCTTCATGGGTGACAATGAGCAGTTCTTC. Its protein is CASSFMGDNEQFF.